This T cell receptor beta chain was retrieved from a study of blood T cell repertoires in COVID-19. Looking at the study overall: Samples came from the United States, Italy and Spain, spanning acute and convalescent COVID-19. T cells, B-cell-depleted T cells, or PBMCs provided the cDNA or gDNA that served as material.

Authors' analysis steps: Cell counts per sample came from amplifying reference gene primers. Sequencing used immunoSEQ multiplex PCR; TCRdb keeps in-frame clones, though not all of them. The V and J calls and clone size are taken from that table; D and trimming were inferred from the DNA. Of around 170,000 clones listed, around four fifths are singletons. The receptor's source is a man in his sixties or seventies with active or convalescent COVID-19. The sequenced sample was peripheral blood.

The CDR3 loop reads CASSTRLAAYNEQFF. The CDR3 coding sequence is TGTGCCAGCAGCACCCGACTAGCGGCGTACAATGAGCAGTTCTTC. The V gene is TRBV7-9, the J gene TRBJ2-1, with TRBD2 identical over 9 bases. CDR1 and CDR2 (germline): SEHNR, FQNEAQ (reference sequence). V was clipped by 5 bases and J by 4 bases; unmatched bases: 6. The CDR3 is made up of 15 amino acids.